This T cell receptor beta chain appears in the sequencing data of a study of OX40 agonist ivuxolimab in advanced cancers. Study as a whole: The dose of intravenous ivuxolimab that patients received every 2 weeks ranged from 0.01 to 10 mg/kg.

V lost 1 base, J lost 1 base, and 9 bases lay in between. The germline gives CDR1 SGHDT, CDR2 YYEEEE. The CDR3 length is 14 residues. Profiled with immunoSEQ multiplex PCR; TCRdb holds only in-frame clones, not every one. The sample gives roughly 56,000 clones, just over 85% of which show up once; more than 0.8% is in the top ten. The sample here was CD4+ or CD8+ T cells sorted from blood, taken in a trial of the OX40 agonist ivuxolimab. The genes are TRBV5-6 and TRBJ2-7; D gene unclear. The receptor's source is an adult with an advanced solid tumor such as melanoma, head and neck, liver or kidney cancer. The CDR3, as DNA: TGTGCCAGCAGCTTGTACGGATTTTCCTACGAGCAGTACTTC. Residues: CASSLYGFSYEQYF.